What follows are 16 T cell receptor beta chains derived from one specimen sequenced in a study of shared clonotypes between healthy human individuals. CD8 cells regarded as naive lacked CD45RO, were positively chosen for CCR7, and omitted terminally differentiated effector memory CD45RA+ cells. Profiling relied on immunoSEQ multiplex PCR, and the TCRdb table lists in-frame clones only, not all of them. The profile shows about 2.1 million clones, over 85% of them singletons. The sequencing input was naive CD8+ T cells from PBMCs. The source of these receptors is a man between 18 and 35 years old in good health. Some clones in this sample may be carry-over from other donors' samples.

The DNA for the CDR3 is TGTGCCAGCAGTGTATCAGGGGGTAGTAGCAATCAGCCCCAGCATTTT. Protein: CASSVSGGSSNQPQHF. This chain uses TRBV6-1 with TRBJ1-5; 7 bases fit TRBD1. V trimming: 4 bases; J trimming: 0 bases; junction bases outside the gene matches: 6. The germline V gene encodes CDR1 MNHNS and CDR2 SASEGT. The CDR3 is made up of 16 amino acids.

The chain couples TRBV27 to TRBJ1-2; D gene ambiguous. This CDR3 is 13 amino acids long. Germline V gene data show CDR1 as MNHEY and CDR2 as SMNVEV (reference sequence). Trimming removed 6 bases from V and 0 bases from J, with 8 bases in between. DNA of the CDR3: TGTGCCAGCAGCGACGGAGCTAACTATGGCTACACCTTC. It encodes CASSDGANYGYTF.

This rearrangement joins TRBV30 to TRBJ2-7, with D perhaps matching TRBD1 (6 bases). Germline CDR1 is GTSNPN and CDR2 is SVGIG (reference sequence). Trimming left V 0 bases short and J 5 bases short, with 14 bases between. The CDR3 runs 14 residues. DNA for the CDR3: TGTGCCTGGAGTGTAGGATCAGGGGTCAACGAGCAGTACTTC. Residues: CAWSVGSGVNEQYF.

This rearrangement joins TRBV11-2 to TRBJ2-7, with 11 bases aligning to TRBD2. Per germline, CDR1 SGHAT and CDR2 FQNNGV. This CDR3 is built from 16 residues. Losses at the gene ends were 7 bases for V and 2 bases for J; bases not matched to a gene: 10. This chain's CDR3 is CASNVMGLAETYEQYF. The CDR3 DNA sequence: TGTGCCAGCAACGTAATGGGACTAGCGGAAACCTACGAGCAGTACTTC.

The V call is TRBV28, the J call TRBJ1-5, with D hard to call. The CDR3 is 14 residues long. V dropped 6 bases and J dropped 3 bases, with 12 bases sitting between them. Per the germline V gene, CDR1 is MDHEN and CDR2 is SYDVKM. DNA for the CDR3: TGTGCCAGCAGACCGGACCGAGACAATCAGCCCCAGCATTTT. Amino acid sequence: CASRPDRDNQPQHF.

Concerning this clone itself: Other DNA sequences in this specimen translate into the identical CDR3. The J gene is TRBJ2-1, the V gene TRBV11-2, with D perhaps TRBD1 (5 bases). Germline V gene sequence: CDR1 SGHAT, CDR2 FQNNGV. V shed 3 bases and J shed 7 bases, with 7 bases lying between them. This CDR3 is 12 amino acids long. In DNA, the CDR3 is TGTGCCAGCAGCTTTAGGGGTAATGAGCAGTTCTTC. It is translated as CASSFRGNEQFF.

As DNA, the CDR3 is TGTGCCAGCAGCTGGCTTAACGGCGAGACCGGGGAGCTGTTTTTT. Its translation is CASSWLNGETGELFF. V usage is TRBV5-6 and J usage is TRBJ2-2; D is unresolved. There are 15 residues in the CDR3. Germline V gene lookup returns CDR1 SGHDT and CDR2 YYEEEE. V was pared by 3 bases and J by 5 bases, with 14 bases between.

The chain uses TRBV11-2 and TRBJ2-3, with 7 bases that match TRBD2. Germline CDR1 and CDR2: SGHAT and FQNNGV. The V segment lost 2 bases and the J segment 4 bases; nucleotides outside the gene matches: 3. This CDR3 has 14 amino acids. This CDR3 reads CASSLTGGADTQYF. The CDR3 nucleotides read TGTGCCAGCAGCTTAACGGGAGGCGCAGATACGCAGTATTTT.

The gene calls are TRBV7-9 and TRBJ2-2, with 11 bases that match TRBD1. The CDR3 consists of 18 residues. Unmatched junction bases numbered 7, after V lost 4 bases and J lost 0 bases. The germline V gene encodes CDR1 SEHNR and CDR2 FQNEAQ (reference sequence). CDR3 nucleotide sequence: TGTGCCAGCAGCTCGGGACAGGGGGACCAACCGAACACCGGGGAGCTGTTTTTT. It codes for CASSSGQGDQPNTGELFF.

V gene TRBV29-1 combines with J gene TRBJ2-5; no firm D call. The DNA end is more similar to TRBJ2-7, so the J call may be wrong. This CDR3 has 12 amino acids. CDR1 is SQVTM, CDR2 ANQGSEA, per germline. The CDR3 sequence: CSVYRSSYEQYF. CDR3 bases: TGCAGCGTTTACAGAAGCTCCTACGAGCAGTACTTC.

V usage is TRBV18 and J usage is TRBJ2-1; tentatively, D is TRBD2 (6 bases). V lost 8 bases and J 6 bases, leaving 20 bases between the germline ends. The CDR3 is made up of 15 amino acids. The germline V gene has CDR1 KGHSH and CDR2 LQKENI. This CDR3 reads CASHQAAGFGNEQFF. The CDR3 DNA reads TGTGCCAGCCACCAGGCTGCGGGGTTCGGCAATGAGCAGTTCTTC.

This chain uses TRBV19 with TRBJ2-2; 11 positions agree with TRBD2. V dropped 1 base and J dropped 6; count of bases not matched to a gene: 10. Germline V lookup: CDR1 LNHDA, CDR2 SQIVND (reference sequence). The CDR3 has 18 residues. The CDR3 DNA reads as TGTGCCAGTAGTATAGCCTCACGGACTAGCGGGTCCCCCGGGGAGCTGTTTTTT. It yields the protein CASSIASRTSGSPGELFF. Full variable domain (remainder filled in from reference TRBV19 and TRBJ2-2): DGGITQSPKYLFRKEGQNVTLSCEQNLNHDAMYWYRQDPGQGLRLIYYSQIVNDFQKGDIAEGYSVSREKKESFPLTVTSAQKNPTAFYLCASSIASRTSGSPGELFFGEGSRLTVL.

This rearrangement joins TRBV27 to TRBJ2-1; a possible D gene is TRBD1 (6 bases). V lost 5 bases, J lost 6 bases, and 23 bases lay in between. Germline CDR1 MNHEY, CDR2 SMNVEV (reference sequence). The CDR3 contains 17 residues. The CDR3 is CASSPQTGTLFVNEQFF. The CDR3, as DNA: TGTGCCAGCAGTCCGCAGACCGGGACACTTTTCGTCAATGAGCAGTTCTTC.

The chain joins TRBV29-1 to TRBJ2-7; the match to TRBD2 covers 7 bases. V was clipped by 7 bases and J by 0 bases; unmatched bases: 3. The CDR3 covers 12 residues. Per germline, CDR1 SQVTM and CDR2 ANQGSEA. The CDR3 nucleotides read TGCAGCGCCGGGGGGATCTCCTACGAGCAGTACTTC. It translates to CSAGGISYEQYF.

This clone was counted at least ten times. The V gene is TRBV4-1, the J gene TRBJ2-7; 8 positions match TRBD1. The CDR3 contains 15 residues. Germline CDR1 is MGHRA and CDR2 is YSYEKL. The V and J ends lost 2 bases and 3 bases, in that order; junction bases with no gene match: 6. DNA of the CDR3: TGCGCCAGCAGCCAAACACAGGGGGTGTTCTACGAGCAGTACTTC. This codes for CASSQTQGVFYEQYF.

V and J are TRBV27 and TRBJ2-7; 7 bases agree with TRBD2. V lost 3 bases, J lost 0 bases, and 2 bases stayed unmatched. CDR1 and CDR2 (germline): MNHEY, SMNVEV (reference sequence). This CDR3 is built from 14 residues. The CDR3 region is CASSFGRPSYEQYF. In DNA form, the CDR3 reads TGTGCCAGCAGTTTCGGGAGGCCCTCCTACGAGCAGTACTTC.